The present TCR beta chain was sequenced within a study of T-cell memory formation after mild COVID-19. Whole-study findings and limits: Later expanders leaned CD4+, whereas clones that contracted between day 15 and 85 were balanced CD4/CD8.

This clonotype has more than one count but fewer than ten. Its antigen is unknown. From the 5' RACE reads, TCRdb called clonotypes with MiXCR, one entry per CDR3 protein. Altogether fewer than 300,000 distinct CDR3 sequences are present, around 15% being singletons, with the ten largest covering more than 20%. The CDR3 length is 13 residues. Trimming removed 3 bases at V and 7 bases at J, with 10 bases between. The receptor was isolated from a man aged 18 to 30 who had mild COVID-19 (a few samples of this study predate the infection). Cell type and time point are not known. The chain recombines TRBV12-3 or TRBV12-4 with TRBJ2-1; no reliable D call. The specimen sequenced was PBMCs or a T cell subset sorted from them (not recorded which). The CDR3 protein is CASSLDGKNEQFF. CDR3 nucleotides: TGTGCCAGCAGTTTGGACGGAAAGAATGAGCAGTTCTTC.